This T cell receptor (beta chain) was obtained from a study of CD8 T cells in ankylosing spondylitis. Study-level results: Apparently characteristic of ankylosing spondylitis blood was a TCR beta motif (eight highly homologous variants).

Each CDR3 protein gets one entry after TCRdb re-called the 5' RACE reads with MiXCR. The data contain 220,000 or so distinct CDR3 sequences, around 17% of them singletons. CDR3 length: 19 amino acids. CDR1 is SNHLY and CDR2 is FYNNEI in the germline V gene. V lost 3 bases to trimming and J lost 2 bases, with 24 bases between them. Remarks on this clonotype: As yet, its antigen is unknown.

The V call is TRBV2, the J call TRBJ2-3; D not resolved. Sequenced sample: blood, either unsorted or a sorted T cell fraction (not recorded which). The receptor was derived from a male donor with ankylosing spondylitis. The chain's CDR3 is CASSDFASGALHFTDTQYF. DNA of the CDR3: TGTGCCAGCAGTGATTTTGCGTCAGGAGCCCTTCACTTCACAGATACGCAGTATTTT.